These T cell receptor beta chains were read from a single sample in a study of cytomegalovirus exposure and HLA in healthy donors. Only in-frame clones appear in the TCRdb table, and some are missing; sequencing was by immunoSEQ multiplex PCR. The data show approximately 150,000 clones, with roughly 80% seen just once and about 4.5% held by the top ten. The sequencing input was PBMCs. Source of these receptors: a man aged 25 to 40 in good health and CMV-seronegative. Each CDR3 is given with its conserved first and last residue. D genes are given only for firm matches.

d_gene | v_gene | CDR3aa
TRBD1 | TRBV30 | CAWSDPGQPSSYNSPLHF
TRBD1 | TRBV5-4 | CASSSDRGAEAFF
- | TRBV5-1 | CASSLNTHSGPYEQYF
TRBD1 | TRBV7-8 | CASSSYRGHTDTQYF
- | TRBV13 | CASSLPGDAEAFF
TRBD2 | TRBV19 | CASTSLGEGSYNEQFF
TRBD2 | TRBV29-1 | CSGQPHAGLAGDGEQFF
TRBD1 | TRBV2 | CASRVGTAYEQYF
- | TRBV7-9 | CASSSRDFYIETQYF
TRBD1 | TRBV5-4 | CASSFGDPAGGEQFF
TRBD1 | TRBV7-9 | CASSTPEGTGISGANVLTF
TRBD2 | TRBV5-1 | CASSGGLAGDNEQFF
TRBD1 | TRBV6-6 | CASSYGGQGRSPEAFF
TRBD1 | TRBV11-2 | CASSLDSGTGLYGYTF
TRBD1 | TRBV7-9 | CASTTGVTDTQYF
- | TRBV27 | CASSLGGFTYEQYF
- | TRBV30 | CAWSVSGSETQYF
- | TRBV9 | CASSVRWMARVSCEQYF
TRBD1 | TRBV15 | CATSREVGQGFDTQYF